The clone carrying this T cell receptor (beta chain) was detected many times. What it binds is not known. TCR beta CDR3 region amplification was performed from RNA transcripts. First-round RT-PCR of the TCR CDR3 relied on the HTBI primer set. TCRdb itself ran the multiplex PCR reads through MiXCR, one entry per CDR3 protein. The sample has roughly 500,000 distinct CDR3 sequences, roughly 50% seen once. This sample was included in a study of T cells in Graves' hyperthyroidism and ophthalmopathy. Broader study findings: Among clonotypes expanded in thyroid above 0.001, most were also found in blood.

CDR3 length: 15 residues. V was shortened by 1 base and J by 2 bases, with 15 bases between the two germline ends. Germline values: CDR1 DFQATT, CDR2 SNEGSKA (reference sequence). The sequence derives from an adult woman with Graves' disease, either hyperthyroidism or ophthalmopathy (not recorded which). The V call is TRBV20-1, the J call TRBJ2-7; D might be TRBD1 (6 bases). Sequenced sample: peripheral blood or thyroid tissue (not recorded which). The DNA for the CDR3 is TGCAGTGCTAGAGTACGGGAACAGGGAACCTACGAGCAGTACTTC. Residues: CSARVREQGTYEQYF.